Below, 27 T cell receptor beta chains from the same sample are listed, as sequenced in a study of neoadjuvant nivolumab and ipilimumab in lung cancer. The repertoire was sequenced with immunoSEQ multiplex PCR; TCRdb's copy has only in-frame clones and lacks some. The data show 40,000 to 55,000 clones, with around 89% seen just once and about 3.5% held by the top ten. The sample was blood, taken before neoadjuvant nivolumab, alone or with ipilimumab. These receptors were taken from an adult with non-small cell lung cancer. Some clones in this sample may be carry-over from other donors' samples.

This chain connects TRBV11-2 to TRBJ2-7; 16 positions agree with TRBD2. There are 16 residues in the CDR3. V dropped 5 bases and J dropped 6; count of bases not matched to a gene: 7. Germline V gives CDR1 SGHAT, CDR2 FQNNGV. The CDR3 nucleotides read TGTGCCAGCAGCAAAGCGGGACTAGCGGGAGGGTTCGAGCAGTACTTC. It codes for CASSKAGLAGGFEQYF.

This clone has a single count. The chain uses TRBV5-1 and TRBJ2-1; TRBD2 aligns across 8 bases. The V segment lost 0 bases and the J segment 6 bases; nucleotides outside the gene matches: 8. This CDR3 has 16 residues. Germline V gene lookup returns CDR1 SGHRS and CDR2 YFSETQ. The CDR3 nucleotides read TGCGCCAGCAGCTTGGAAGTCGGGAGGGCCCTCAATGAGCAGTTCTTC. Its translation is CASSLEVGRALNEQFF. Variable domain in full (rest from reference TRBV5-1 and TRBJ2-1): KAGVTQTPRYLIKTRGQQVTLSCSPISGHRSVSWYQQTPGQGLQFLFEYFSETQRNKGNFPGRFSGRQFSNSRSEMNVSTLELGDSALYLCASSLEVGRALNEQFFGPGTRLTVL.

This clone was counted once. The rearrangement links TRBV25-1 to TRBJ1-2; possibly TRBD1 for D (5 bases). Germline CDR1 is MGHDK and CDR2 is SYGVNS. CDR3 length equals 12 residues. V lost 8 bases to trimming and J lost 7 bases, with 14 bases between them. CDR3 DNA sequence: TGTGCCAGCGGAAGAGGGACGGTTGGCTACACCTTC. Residues: CASGRGTVGYTF.

The chain carries TRBV2 and TRBJ2-3; TRBD2 matches at 9 bases. Germline values: CDR1 SNHLY, CDR2 FYNNEI. This CDR3 contains 16 residues. Trimming cost V 4 bases and J 5 bases; bases outside gene matches: 10. The CDR3 DNA reads as TGTGCCAGCAGTGTGTTTGGGACTAGCAGTGGAGATACGCAGTATTTT. Residues: CASSVFGTSSGDTQYF.

The V call is TRBV6-5, the J call TRBJ2-7, with a possible D match to TRBD1 (5 bases). The CDR3 covers 14 residues. Deletions cut 5 bases from V and 6 bases from J, with 17 bases between. In germline, CDR1 is MNHEY, CDR2 SVGAGI. The CDR3 region has the DNA TGTGCCAGCAGTAGGGGCTACGCCTTAGGCGAGCAGTACTTC. It encodes CASSRGYALGEQYF.

This clone was counted a single time. V gene TRBV18 combines with J gene TRBJ2-3; D gene unclear. The CDR3 sequence is 11 residues long. CDR1 is KGHSH and CDR2 is LQKENI in the germline V gene. The germline V and J ends were trimmed by 1 base and 5 bases, with 1 base remaining between them. CDR3 sequence reads: CASSPQDTQYF. The CDR3 DNA follows: TGTGCCAGCTCACCACAAGATACGCAGTATTTT.

The chain recombines TRBV9 with TRBJ2-3, with 7 bases that match TRBD2. The trim removed 4 bases at V and 7 bases at J, leaving 9 bases unmatched. Germline V gene lookup returns CDR1 SGDLS and CDR2 YYNGEE. CDR3 length: 14 residues. The CDR3 loop is CASSTREFANTQYF. The DNA for the CDR3 is TGTGCCAGCAGCACGCGGGAGTTTGCAAATACGCAGTATTTT.

This sequence joins TRBV5-1 and TRBJ2-5, with D maybe TRBD2 (5 bases). The germline V and J ends were trimmed by 4 bases and 0 bases, with 19 bases remaining between them. CDR3 size: 17 residues. Germline V gene data show CDR1 as SGHRS and CDR2 as YFSETQ. The CDR3 protein is CASSPGVVAPYQETQYF. In DNA, the CDR3 is TGCGCCAGCAGCCCCGGGGTGGTAGCCCCGTACCAAGAGACCCAGTACTTC.

The rearrangement joins TRBV7-9 to TRBJ2-7; 11 bases fit TRBD2. Germline V lookup: CDR1 SEHNR, CDR2 FQNEAQ (reference sequence). V gave up 2 bases and J gave up 4 bases; unmatched junction bases: 4. This CDR3 comprises 15 residues. The CDR3 loop is CASSLIAGGAYEQYF. CDR3 in DNA: TGTGCCAGCAGCTTAATAGCGGGAGGGGCGTACGAGCAGTACTTC. The variable domain in full, completed from reference TRBV7-9 and TRBJ2-7, reads DTGVSQNPRHKITKRGQNVTFRCDPISEHNRLYWYRQTLGQGPEFLTYFQNEAQLEKSRLLSDRFSAERPKGSFSTLEIQRTEQGDSAMYLCASSLIAGGAYEQYFGPGTRLTVT.

The chain's CDR3 is CASSLFGTSGFPSYEQYF. In DNA form, the CDR3 reads TGTGCCAGCAGCTTATTCGGGACTAGCGGGTTCCCATCTTACGAGCAGTACTTC. V gene TRBV7-8 combines with J gene TRBJ2-7, with 12 bases matching TRBD2. V trimming: 2 bases; J trimming: 4 bases; junction bases outside the gene matches: 12. The CDR3 is made up of 18 amino acids. CDR1 and CDR2 from the germline V gene are SGHVS and FQNEAQ.

The V and J genes are TRBV5-1 and TRBJ2-5; the D is unclear. The CDR3 runs to 13 residues. V was pared by 0 bases and J by 3 bases, with 6 bases between. Germline V gene lookup returns CDR1 SGHRS and CDR2 YFSETQ. The CDR3 region is CASSLGLEETQYF. DNA of the CDR3: TGCGCCAGCAGCTTGGGCCTAGAAGAGACCCAGTACTTC.

The V gene is TRBV18, the J gene TRBJ2-7; 7 bases are shared with TRBD1. CDR1 KGHSH and CDR2 LQKENI come from the germline V gene. J was trimmed by 4 bases and V by 2 bases; bases with no gene match: 11. The length of the CDR3 is 16 residues. CDR3 sequence reads: CASSPDRAQQGYEQYF. The CDR3, as DNA: TGTGCCAGCTCACCAGACAGGGCTCAACAGGGGTACGAGCAGTACTTC.

The chain has TRBV6-5 and TRBJ2-5; D remains ambiguous. Looked up from germline, CDR1 is MNHEY and CDR2 is SVGAGI. V was clipped by 4 bases and J by 3 bases, with 9 bases between them. The CDR3 is made up of 13 amino acids. In nucleotides, the CDR3 is TGTGCCAGCAGTTGGACGTACAAAGAGACCCAGTACTTC. Translated: CASSWTYKETQYF.

CDR3: CATTGTSTNEKLFF. The CDR3 coding sequence is TGTGCCACCACCGGCACATCAACTAATGAAAAACTGTTTTTT. The rearrangement joins TRBV15 to TRBJ1-4; D is unresolved. The V gene lost 7 bases and the J gene lost 0 bases, with 9 bases spanning the gap. CDR1 is LNHNV and CDR2 is YYDKDF in the germline V gene (reference sequence). The CDR3 sequence is 14 residues long.

The chain joins TRBV11-1 to TRBJ2-7; TRBD2 is a possible D gene (6 bases). Germline V gene sequence: CDR1 SGHAT, CDR2 FQDESV (reference sequence). V lost 0 bases to trimming and J lost 0 bases, with 12 bases between them. The CDR3 is made up of 16 amino acids. The CDR3 here is CASSLAMTAGSYEQYF. In nucleotides, the CDR3 is TGTGCCAGCAGCTTAGCCATGACAGCGGGCTCCTACGAGCAGTACTTC.

The chain carries TRBV7-2 and TRBJ1-3; 8 nucleotides align to TRBD1. Per the germline V gene, CDR1 is SGHTA and CDR2 is FQGNSA. Trimming took 2 bases from V and 4 from J; bases not matched to a gene: 4. CDR3 length: 15 amino acids. CDR3 sequence: CASSLQTGAGNTIYF. CDR3 bases: TGTGCCAGCAGCTTACAGACAGGGGCAGGAAACACCATATATTTT.

The chain links TRBV7-8 to TRBJ2-3; D assignment may be TRBD1 or TRBD2 (6 bases each). CDR1 and CDR2 (germline): SGHVS, FQNEAQ. V lost 2 bases to trimming and J lost 5 bases, with 20 bases between them. This CDR3 is built from 17 residues. The CDR3 DNA reads as TGTGCCAGCAGCTTACTACCCGAGGGGGGAATAGGAGATACGCAGTATTTT. Translating gives CASSLLPEGGIGDTQYF.

The V call is TRBV6-6, the J call TRBJ2-7; TRBD1 matches 8 bases. The CDR3 sequence is 11 residues long. V lost 8 bases, J lost 4 bases, and 1 base stayed unmatched. Germline V gene data show CDR1 as MNHNY and CDR2 as SVGAGI (reference sequence). The CDR3: CASGQGYEQYF. In DNA form, the CDR3 reads TGTGCCAGCGGACAGGGATACGAGCAGTACTTC.

The J gene is TRBJ2-2, the V gene TRBV29-1; D uncertain. This CDR3 has 14 amino acids. The germline V and J ends were trimmed by 7 bases and 1 base, with 13 bases remaining between them. The germline V gene has CDR1 SQVTM and CDR2 ANQGSEA. This CDR3 reads CSALDQMNTGELFF. CDR3 in DNA: TGCAGCGCCCTGGACCAGATGAACACCGGGGAGCTGTTTTTT.

The chain joins TRBV15 to TRBJ2-3; TRBD2 matches 10 bases. The junction had 6 bases not matched to a gene; V was cut back by 0 bases and J by 6 bases. The CDR3 length is 16 residues. CDR1 and CDR2 from the germline V gene are LNHNV and YYDKDF (reference sequence). CDR3 loop: CATSRDQASGSDTQYF. In DNA, the CDR3 is TGTGCCACCAGCAGAGATCAGGCTAGCGGGAGCGATACGCAGTATTTT.

This chain joins TRBV4-1 and TRBJ1-5, with 11 bases that match TRBD1. This CDR3 has 15 amino acids. J lost 4 bases, V lost 4 bases, and 3 bases had no gene match. Per the germline V gene, CDR1 is MGHRA and CDR2 is YSYEKL. The CDR3 loop is CASSPRDRGNQPQHF. CDR3 nucleotide sequence: TGCGCCAGCAGCCCCAGGGACAGGGGGAATCAGCCCCAGCATTTT.

This chain joins TRBV7-3 and TRBJ2-7; D possibly matches TRBD1 or TRBD2 (5 bases each). CDR1 and CDR2 (germline): SGHTA, FQGTGA. V shed 0 bases and J shed 6 bases, with 12 bases lying between them. This CDR3 is built from 14 residues. The DNA of the CDR3 is TGTGCCAGCAGCTTAACAGGGACCGAAGGCGAGCAGTACTTC. It yields the protein CASSLTGTEGEQYF.

V and J are TRBV27 and TRBJ2-7; 9 bases are a match to TRBD2. V lost 5 bases, J lost 1 base, and 6 bases stayed unmatched. Germline loops: CDR1 MNHEY, CDR2 SMNVEV (reference sequence). The CDR3 consists of 15 residues. The CDR3 is CASSITSGRSYEQYF. CDR3 DNA: TGTGCCAGCAGTATAACTAGCGGGCGTTCCTACGAGCAGTACTTC.

This clone was seen only once. The J gene is TRBJ2-7, the V gene TRBV5-1; D not resolved. In germline, CDR1 is SGHRS, CDR2 YFSETQ. Trimming removed 0 bases at V and 3 bases at J, with 10 bases between. The CDR3 is made up of 14 amino acids. The CDR3 spells CASSLALGYYEQYF. The CDR3 nucleotides read TGCGCCAGCAGCTTGGCGCTGGGTTACTACGAGCAGTACTTC.

This chain uses TRBV30 with TRBJ1-2; possible D gene TRBD1, 5 bases. CDR1 and CDR2 from the germline V gene are GTSNPN and SVGIG (reference sequence). This CDR3 is built from 15 residues. The V and J ends lost 8 bases and 2 bases respectively, with 21 bases between them. The CDR3 protein is CARNRRRGSNYGYTF. As DNA, the CDR3 is TGTGCCCGAAATCGGCGGAGGGGCAGCAACTATGGCTACACCTTC.

V usage is TRBV6-6 and J usage is TRBJ1-5; 10 bases match TRBD1. The CDR3 consists of 15 residues. V shed 6 bases and J 5 bases; nucleotides not matched to a gene: 7. Per germline, CDR1 MNHNY and CDR2 SVGAGI (reference sequence). For the CDR3, the DNA is TGTGCCAGCAGACCGGGACAGGGGAATCATCAGCCCCAGCATTTT. Amino acid sequence: CASRPGQGNHQPQHF.

This clone was found once. The rearrangement joins TRBV29-1 to TRBJ2-7; 7 bases are a match to TRBD1. The junction had 9 bases not matched to a gene; V was cut back by 7 bases and J by 6 bases. Per the germline V gene, CDR1 is SQVTM and CDR2 is ANQGSEA. The CDR3 spans 12 residues. For the CDR3, the DNA is TGCAGCGCTGGGCGGACAGGTACCGAGCAGTACTTC. This codes for CSAGRTGTEQYF.